In this sample, the clone carrying this T cell receptor beta chain turned up many times. Its antigen is not known. The data originate from a study of identical twins. Broader study findings: Out-of-frame beta sequences exhibited a weaker degree of excess twin sharing. Cord blood's abundant beta clonotypes had fewer insertions, unlike memory repertoires.

The CDR3 consists of 15 residues. Trimming took off 6 bases at V and 4 bases at J, with 18 bases between the two ends. CDR1 SGHTA and CDR2 FQGNSA come from the germline V gene. Template switching, a step in the protocol, added a universal primer site, and cDNA carried unique molecular identifiers. TCRdb redid the calling of the 5' RACE reads with MiXCR, one entry per CDR3 protein. The sample consists of just under 650,000 distinct CDR3 sequences, roughly 7.2% of them appearing once. There were only healthy Caucasians among the donors. The same data also went into a second study, on yellow fever vaccine responses in identical twins.

The clonotype originates from a young woman in good health. V usage is TRBV7-2 and J usage is TRBJ1-1, with D unclear. The sequenced sample was PBMCs. CDR3 amino acids: CASSPMGHRGTEAFF. CDR3 sequence (DNA): TGTGCCAGCAGTCCTATGGGTCACCGAGGCACTGAAGCTTTCTTT.